Listed below are T cell receptor beta chains from one sample, sequenced in a study of T cell changes during pregnancy in multiple sclerosis. TCRdb's table, derived via immunoSEQ multiplex PCR, lists solely in-frame clones and lacks some. The profile covers roughly 30,000 clones, with nearly 90% appearing a single time and under 12% taken by the ten largest. The sequenced sample was CD8+ T cells from peripheral blood mononuclear cells, obtained in the second trimester of pregnancy. These receptors were collected from a female donor with multiple sclerosis, enrolled in a pregnancy study. CDR3s include the opening cysteine and the closing phenylalanine or tryptophan. The D gene is left open where the match is weak. Clone size is stated in some rows and not others, as once, few, many or a class when expanded.

length	size	D	V	J	CDR3	DNA
19	once	TRBD1	TRBV14	TRBJ1-3	CASSRLPGTGGLSGNTIYF	TGTGCCAGCAGCCGTCTCCCCGGGACAGGGGGCTTATCAGGAAACACCATATATTTT
15	-	TRBD2	TRBV7-9	TRBJ2-1	CASSLLIAGAWEQFF	TGTGCCAGCAGCTTATTAATAGCGGGGGCCTGGGAGCAGTTCTTC
13	-	TRBD2	TRBV29-1	TRBJ2-1	CSVPGLAMNEQFF	TGCAGCGTTCCGGGACTAGCGATGAATGAGCAGTTCTTC
16	once	TRBD2	TRBV6-1	TRBJ2-1	CASSEPSGGTYNEQFF	TGTGCCAGCAGTGAACCCAGCGGGGGGACTTACAATGAGCAGTTCTTC
13	-	TRBD1	TRBV10-3	TRBJ1-1	CATATGVNTEAFF	TGTGCCACTGCGACAGGGGTGAACACTGAAGCTTTCTTT
16	-	-	TRBV28	TRBJ1-3	CASSLGHRASGNTIYF	TGTGCCAGCAGTTTGGGGCACAGGGCCTCTGGAAACACCATATATTTT
14	once	-	TRBV6-6	TRBJ1-2	CASSYVQGRYGYTF	TGTGCCAGCAGTTACGTCCAGGGCCGCTATGGCTACACCTTC
15	-	TRBD2	TRBV10-3	TRBJ2-7	CAISAAGLAAYEQYF	TGTGCCATCAGTGCTGCGGGACTAGCGGCCTACGAGCAGTACTTC
12	once	TRBD2	TRBV2	TRBJ2-7	CASTGGLYEQYF	TGTGCCAGCACGGGGGGACTCTACGAGCAGTACTTC
14	once	TRBD1	TRBV9	TRBJ1-3	CASSPSQGAYTIYF	TGTGCCAGCAGCCCGAGCCAGGGGGCTTACACCATATATTTT
15	-	TRBD2	TRBV9	TRBJ2-3	CASSVSGRGADTQYF	TGTGCCAGCAGCGTCAGCGGGAGAGGGGCAGATACGCAGTATTTT
13	-	-	TRBV18	TRBJ1-1	CASSPGRATEAFF	TGTGCCAGCTCCCCAGGGAGGGCCACTGAAGCTTTCTTT
13	once	TRBD1	TRBV5-1	TRBJ2-7	CASSLGTGYEQYF	TGCGCCAGCAGCTTGGGGACAGGCTACGAGCAGTACTTC
15	-	-	TRBV7-6	TRBJ1-5	CASSPGSGGDQPQHF	TGTGCCAGCAGCCCAGGGAGTGGGGGCGATCAGCCCCAGCATTTT
13	once	-	TRBV29-1	TRBJ2-3	CSAWGRRTDTQYF	TGCAGCGCCTGGGGCCGGCGCACAGATACGCAGTATTTT
15	-	-	TRBV27	TRBJ2-2	CASSPYTIPTGELFF	TGTGCCAGCAGTCCTTACACTATTCCCACCGGGGAGCTGTTTTTT
16	-	-	TRBV19	TRBJ2-1	CASSIGGGGSYNEQFF	TGTGCCAGTAGTATAGGGGGAGGGGGCTCCTACAATGAGCAGTTCTTC
14	-	TRBD1	TRBV15	TRBJ2-7	CATSNRTGGGEQYF	TGTGCCACCAGCAACAGGACAGGGGGCGGTGAGCAGTACTTC
16	once	TRBD1	TRBV28	TRBJ2-1	CASSFPGQGAGNEQFF	TGTGCCAGCAGTTTTCCGGGACAGGGGGCTGGAAATGAGCAGTTCTTC
13	-	-	TRBV28	TRBJ2-1	CASSRSGYNEQFF	TGTGCCAGCAGTCGGTCTGGCTACAATGAGCAGTTCTTC
13	-	-	TRBV6-5	TRBJ2-7	CASSFGGGGEQYF	TGTGCCAGCAGTTTTGGAGGGGGGGGTGAGCAGTACTTC
14	-	-	TRBV29-1	TRBJ1-5	CSVEREDSNQPQHF	TGCAGCGTTGAGAGGGAGGACAGCAATCAGCCCCAGCATTTT
14	-	TRBD2	TRBV6-7	TRBJ2-7	CASTFEGGPYEQYF	TGTGCCAGTACCTTTGAGGGAGGGCCCTACGAGCAGTACTTC
15	-	-	TRBV7-9	TRBJ1-1	CASSPLSQDNTEAFF	TGTGCCAGCAGCCCTTTGTCCCAGGATAACACTGAAGCTTTCTTT
11	-	-	TRBV29-1	TRBJ1-1	CSLMIRGEAFF	TGCAGCCTCATGATTAGGGGTGAAGCTTTCTTT
16	-	TRBD2	TRBV15	TRBJ2-7	CATSRVRLAGVYEQYF	TGTGCCACCAGCAGAGTCCGACTAGCGGGAGTATACGAGCAGTACTTC
18	-	-	TRBV5-8	TRBJ2-6	CASSLGLATISGANVLTF	TGTGCCAGCAGCTTGGGTCTAGCGACTATCTCTGGGGCCAACGTCCTGACTTTC
14	-	-	TRBV7-9	TRBJ1-1	CASSVRDTPFEAFF	TGTGCCAGCAGCGTCCGGGACACCCCTTTCGAAGCTTTCTTT
16	-	-	TRBV10-3	TRBJ2-1	CAISDVRDGGLNEQFF	TGTGCCATCAGTGATGTTAGGGATGGGGGCCTCAATGAGCAGTTCTTC
15	-	-	TRBV18	TRBJ2-1	CASSKSPYGDNEQFF	TGTGCCAGCTCAAAGTCGCCCTACGGGGACAATGAGCAGTTCTTC
11	-	-	TRBV6-6	TRBJ2-4	CASTLSGIQYF	TGTGCCAGCACTCTCTCAGGCATTCAGTACTTC
15	-	TRBD1	TRBV2	TRBJ2-4	CASSPTGGEYNIQYF	TGTGCCAGCAGTCCGACAGGGGGCGAGTATAACATTCAGTACTTC
15	-	-	TRBV28	TRBJ1-2	CASSLQGLTYYGYTF	TGTGCCAGCAGTTTACAGGGACTCACCTACTATGGCTACACCTTC
12	once	-	TRBV7-9	TRBJ2-3	CASSLEPDTQYF	TGTGCCAGCAGCTTGGAGCCCGATACGCAGTATTTT
14	-	TRBD2	TRBV7-3	TRBJ2-1	CASSLGGGYNEQFF	TGTGCCAGCAGCTTAGGCGGGGGCTACAATGAGCAGTTCTTC
11	-	-	TRBV4-1	TRBJ2-5	CASSVGETQYF	TGCGCCAGCAGCGTCGGTGAGACCCAGTACTTC
15	-	-	TRBV5-4	TRBJ2-1	CASSLEGVSYNEQFF	TGTGCCAGCAGCTTGGAGGGGGTCTCCTACAATGAGCAGTTCTTC
16	-	TRBD1	TRBV5-4	TRBJ2-7	CASSFPRQGAFNEQYF	TGTGCCAGCAGCTTTCCACGACAGGGGGCATTCAACGAGCAGTACTTC
17	-	-	TRBV28	TRBJ1-1	CASSPTRRGPKGTEAFF	TGTGCCAGCAGCCCAACACGGCGGGGACCGAAGGGAACTGAAGCTTTCTTT
16	-	-	TRBV7-2	TRBJ1-4	CASSLNRAPTNEKLFF	TGTGCCAGCAGCTTAAACAGGGCGCCAACTAATGAAAAACTGTTTTTT
14	-	-	TRBV27	TRBJ2-7	CASSTSGVGYEQYF	TGTGCCAGCAGTACCTCCGGTGTCGGCTACGAGCAGTACTTC
14	-	-	TRBV9	TRBJ2-7	CASSVGRGPYEQYF	TGTGCCAGCAGCGTAGGGCGGGGCCCCTACGAGCAGTACTTC
13	-	TRBD2	TRBV30	TRBJ2-1	CAWSVGGRDEQFF	TGTGCCTGGAGTGTCGGGGGGAGGGATGAGCAGTTCTTC
16	-	TRBD1	TRBV12-5	TRBJ1-2	CASGLAGTEHNYGYTF	TGTGCTAGTGGTTTGGCCGGGACAGAACATAACTATGGCTACACCTTC
16	-	TRBD1	TRBV27	TRBJ2-2	CASSPRTGSDTGELFF	TGTGCCAGCAGCCCTCGGACAGGGTCGGACACCGGGGAGCTGTTTTTT
12	-	-	TRBV7-9	TRBJ1-2	CASSLGGNGYTF	TGTGCCAGCAGCTTAGGTGGCAATGGCTACACCTTC
15	-	TRBD1	TRBV19	TRBJ1-2	CASSSGQGKVYGYTF	TGTGCCAGTTCCTCGGGACAGGGAAAGGTCTATGGCTACACCTTC
17	-	TRBD1	TRBV7-9	TRBJ2-7	CASSLVGSGQGTYEQYF	TGTGCCAGCAGCTTAGTAGGGTCGGGACAGGGCACCTACGAGCAGTACTTC
15	-	-	TRBV7-9	TRBJ1-2	CASSLTVRAGPGYTF	TGTGCCAGCAGCTTAACCGTCCGAGCGGGGCCTGGCTACACCTTC
16	-	TRBD2	TRBV2	TRBJ2-1	CASRSIAGGPYNEQFF	TGTGCCAGCAGAAGCATAGCGGGAGGGCCCTACAATGAGCAGTTCTTC
16	-	TRBD1	TRBV2	TRBJ2-3	CASTTDRGSSTDTQYF	TGTGCCAGTACTACGGACAGGGGCTCTAGCACAGATACGCAGTATTTT
12	once	-	TRBV30	TRBJ2-1	CAWSVGSGEQFF	TGTGCCTGGAGTGTAGGAAGCGGTGAGCAGTTCTTC
13	-	-	TRBV5-6	TRBJ1-6	CASSLPLRSPLHF	TGTGCCAGCAGCTTGCCGTTGCGGTCACCCCTCCACTTT
13	-	-	TRBV15	TRBJ1-1	CATRGAPNTEAFF	TGTGCCACCAGAGGGGCGCCGAACACTGAAGCTTTCTTT
16	few	TRBD1	TRBV4-1	TRBJ1-1	CASSPREGALSSEAFF	TGCGCCAGCAGCCCTCGGGAGGGGGCCCTCTCCAGTGAAGCTTTCTTT
17	-	-	TRBV7-9	TRBJ2-1	CASSTLTGSSSYNEQFF	TGTGCCAGCAGCACCCTTACAGGCTCTAGCTCCTACAATGAGCAGTTCTTC